This T cell receptor (beta chain) was identified in a study of blood T cell repertoires in COVID-19. On the study more broadly: Italy, Spain and the United States were the sources of the convalescent and acute COVID-19 samples.

The germline gives CDR1 SEHNR, CDR2 FQNEAQ (reference sequence). This CDR3 contains 15 residues. J was trimmed by 8 bases and V by 4 bases; bases with no gene match: 11. Original handling: Amplification from reference gene primers served as the basis for estimated nucleated cell counts. Profiled with immunoSEQ multiplex PCR; TCRdb holds only in-frame clones, not every one. From that table come the V and J calls and clone size; the DNA was used to work out D and trimming. The data contain around 200,000 clones, about 88% of them singletons. Sequenced input: peripheral blood. The genes are TRBV7-9 and TRBJ2-1; 7 bases line up with TRBD1. This clonotype originated in a man aged 25 to 40 with acute or convalescent COVID-19. In nucleotides, the CDR3 is TGTGCCAGCAGCTCGCCGGGGACAGAATCGGATGAGCAGTTCTTC. Residues: CASSSPGTESDEQFF.